This TCR beta chain is drawn from a study of blood T cell repertoires in COVID-19. About the study: There were acute and convalescent COVID-19 samples, and they came from the United States, Italy and Spain. Sources were T cells, B-cell-depleted T cells, or PBMCs; the material itself was cDNA or gDNA.

Authors' processing steps: Quantification of nucleated cells was approximated via reference gene primer amplification. Sequencing used immunoSEQ multiplex PCR; TCRdb keeps in-frame clones, though not all of them. For V, J and clone size, that table is used; D and trimming come from the DNA. The sample includes 250,000 to 350,000 clones, roughly 90% seen only once; the top ten take around 0.8%. Germline values: CDR1 SGHRS, CDR2 YFSETQ. The CDR3 sequence is 15 residues long. The V end was cut by 4 bases, the J end by 5 bases, with 18 bases between. Material: peripheral blood. This chain uses TRBV5-1 with TRBJ1-1, with D unclear. The clonotype originates from a man aged 30 to 39 with acute or convalescent COVID-19. The CDR3: CASSPDGRPGTEAFF. In nucleotides, the CDR3 is TGCGCCAGCAGCCCCGACGGAAGGCCGGGGACTGAAGCTTTCTTT.